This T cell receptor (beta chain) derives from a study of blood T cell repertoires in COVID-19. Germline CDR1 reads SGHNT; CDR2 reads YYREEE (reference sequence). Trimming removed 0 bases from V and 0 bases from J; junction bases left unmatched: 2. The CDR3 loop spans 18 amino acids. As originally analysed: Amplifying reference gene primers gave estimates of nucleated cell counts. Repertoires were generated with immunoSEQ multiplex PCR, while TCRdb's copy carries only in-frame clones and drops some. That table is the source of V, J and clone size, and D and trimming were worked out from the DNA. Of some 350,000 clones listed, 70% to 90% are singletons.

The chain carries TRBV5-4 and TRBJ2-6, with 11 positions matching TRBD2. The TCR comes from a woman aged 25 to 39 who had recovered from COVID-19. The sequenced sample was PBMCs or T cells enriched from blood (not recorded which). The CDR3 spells CASSLASGGFSGANVLTF. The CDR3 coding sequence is TGTGCCAGCAGCTTGGCTAGCGGGGGGTTCTCTGGGGCCAACGTCCTGACTTTC.